What follows describes a single T cell receptor beta chain. No antigen is known for it. The source of the sample is a study of shared clonotypes between healthy human individuals. General study findings and limits: The donor pool, a small one, limited the genetic and exposure-history diversity represented.

CDR1 and CDR2 from the germline V gene are MDHEN and SYDVKM. V lost 6 bases and J lost 3; bases outside the gene matches: 11. This CDR3 is 16 amino acids long. Naive CD8 populations comprised CD45RO-negative cells positively selected for CCR7, excluding terminally differentiated effector memory CD45RA+ cells. The repertoire was sequenced with immunoSEQ multiplex PCR; TCRdb's copy has only in-frame clones and lacks some. The table has roughly 890,000 clones, around 93% seen once. The sequenced sample was naive CD8+ T cells sorted from blood. The origin of this receptor is a man aged 25-40 years in good health. This chain uses TRBV28 with TRBJ2-7; TRBD1 agrees at 10 bases. The CDR3 spells CASSPAGTGAHYEQYF. CDR3 in DNA: TGTGCCAGCAGCCCGGCTGGGACAGGGGCCCACTACGAGCAGTACTTC.